The next 27 T cell receptor beta chains were all read from a single sample in a study of brain T cells in children with intractable seizures. Only in-frame clones appear in the TCRdb table, and some are missing; sequencing was by immunoSEQ multiplex PCR. This sample has fewer than 150,000 clones, with 94% found just once. The sample here was peripheral blood, taken at surgery. All receptors come from a boy under two years old with hemimegalencephaly and intractable seizures.

The J gene is TRBJ1-1, the V gene TRBV5-6; 7 bases line up with TRBD1. The length of the CDR3 is 14 residues. J lost 4 bases, V lost 4 bases, and 7 bases had no gene match. Germline loops: CDR1 SGHDT, CDR2 YYEEEE. The CDR3 sequence is CASSPTGRITEAFF. CDR3 in DNA: TGTGCCAGCAGCCCGACAGGGAGAATCACTGAAGCTTTCTTT.

This sequence joins TRBV7-8 and TRBJ2-1; 9 bases line up with TRBD2. This CDR3 contains 17 residues. In germline, CDR1 is SGHVS, CDR2 FQNEAQ. V trimming: 5 bases; J trimming: 0 bases; junction bases outside the gene matches: 8. In nucleotides, the CDR3 is TGTGCCAGCAGCCGAAATCTAGCGGGGAGCTCCTACAATGAGCAGTTCTTC. Residues: CASSRNLAGSSYNEQFF.

V is TRBV5-4 and J is TRBJ2-5, with D tentatively TRBD2 (7 bases). The CDR3 totals 15 residues. The germline V gene encodes CDR1 SGHNT and CDR2 YYREEE (reference sequence). With 3 bases removed from V and 5 bases from J, the gap between germline ends came to 17 bases. The CDR3 nucleotides read TGTGCCAGCAGCTCGGGGGGCGCCACGGGGGAGACCCAGTACTTC. Its protein is CASSSGGATGETQYF. The complete variable domain, with remaining parts taken from reference TRBV5-4 and TRBJ2-5, reads ETGVTQSPTHLIKTRGQQVTLRCSSQSGHNTVSWYQQALGQGPQFIFQYYREEENGRGNFPPRFSGLQFPNYSSELNVNALELDDSALYLCASSSGGATGETQYFGPGTRLLVL.

This sequence joins TRBV27 and TRBJ2-7; 7 nucleotides line up with TRBD1. Germline CDR1 and CDR2: MNHEY and SMNVEV (reference sequence). The length of the CDR3 is 14 residues. Germline trimming cut 4 bases from V and 2 bases from J; bases unmatched to any gene: 5. CDR3 DNA: TGTGCCAGCAGTTCGGGGACAGTCCCCTACGAGCAGTACTTC. As protein: CASSSGTVPYEQYF.

CDR3 loop: CASSLDRGEAFF. As DNA, the CDR3 is TGTGCCAGCAGCTTGGACAGGGGTGAAGCTTTCTTT. The chain is built from TRBV5-5 and TRBJ1-1; 7 positions match TRBD1. Germline trimming cut 0 bases from V and 7 bases from J; bases unmatched to any gene: 0. CDR3 length equals 12 residues. CDR1 is SGHKS, CDR2 YYEKEE, per germline (reference sequence).

The rearrangement joins TRBV18 to TRBJ2-5; 11 bases agree with TRBD2. The germline V gene encodes CDR1 KGHSH and CDR2 LQKENI. This CDR3 is built from 15 residues. V dropped 6 bases and J dropped 5; count of bases not matched to a gene: 8. The CDR3 region is CASSQTSGSSETQYF. Written as DNA, the CDR3 is TGTGCCAGCTCGCAAACTAGCGGGAGCTCGGAGACCCAGTACTTC. Filled out from reference TRBV18 and TRBJ2-5, the complete variable domain reads NAGVMQNPRHLVRRRGQEARLRCSPMKGHSHVYWYRQLPEEGLKFMVYLQKENIIDESGMPKERFSAEFPKEGPSILRIQQVVRGDSAAYFCASSQTSGSSETQYFGPGTRLLVL.

The chain is built from TRBV7-3 and TRBJ2-1; 7 bases are shared with TRBD2. V lost 5 bases and J lost 0; bases outside the gene matches: 4. In germline, CDR1 is SGHTA, CDR2 FQGTGA. The CDR3 has 15 amino acids. CDR3 region: CASSPGLNSYNEQFF. In DNA form, the CDR3 reads TGTGCCAGCAGCCCGGGACTAAACTCCTACAATGAGCAGTTCTTC.

V is TRBV11-1 and J is TRBJ2-7; possible D gene TRBD2, 6 bases. Trimming stripped 4 bases from V and 6 bases from J, with 16 bases between. This CDR3 is built from 14 residues. Germline V lookup: CDR1 SGHAT, CDR2 FQDESV (reference sequence). CDR3 amino acids: CASSSARGLFEQYF. CDR3 DNA sequence: TGTGCCAGCAGCTCCGCGCGGGGATTGTTCGAGCAGTACTTC.

The chain employs TRBV5-1 and TRBJ2-1; 11 nucleotides agree with TRBD1. Looked up from germline, CDR1 is SGHRS and CDR2 is YFSETQ. CDR3 size: 13 residues. With V trimmed by 5 bases and J by 9 bases, 4 bases remained unmatched. Here the CDR3 DNA reads TGCGCCAGCAGGGACAGGGGGCTTGGTGAGCAGTTCTTC. Amino acid sequence: CASRDRGLGEQFF.

This chain connects TRBV6-5 to TRBJ2-7, with a tentative D call TRBD2 (6 bases). V was shortened by 8 bases and J by 2 bases, with 10 bases between the two germline ends. The CDR3 length is 12 residues. The germline V gene has CDR1 MNHEY and CDR2 SVGAGI. CDR3 region: CASGRLAYEQYF. Written as DNA, the CDR3 is TGTGCCAGCGGGAGACTAGCCTACGAGCAGTACTTC.

The chain links TRBV3-1 (or the pseudogene TRBV3-2) to TRBJ1-3; unclear D gene. In germline, CDR1 is LGHDT, CDR2 YNNKEL (reference sequence). Trimming left V 1 base short and J 8 bases short, with 15 bases between. The CDR3 loop spans 15 amino acids. This CDR3 is CASSQVFVFSDTIYF. CDR3 in DNA: TGTGCCAGCAGCCAAGTTTTCGTGTTCTCGGACACCATATATTTT.

This sequence joins TRBV19 and TRBJ2-2; D remains unclear. Trimming took off 1 base at V and 11 bases at J, with 14 bases between the two ends. There are 14 residues in the CDR3. The V gene's germline CDR1 is LNHDA and CDR2 SQIVND (reference sequence). The CDR3 loop is CASSIAPSLSELFF. In DNA form, the CDR3 reads TGTGCCAGTAGTATAGCGCCGTCACTTAGTGAGCTGTTTTTT.

This sequence joins TRBV28 and TRBJ2-1, with unresolved D. The CDR3 has 15 amino acids. Germline V gene lookup returns CDR1 MDHEN and CDR2 SYDVKM. Trimming removed 5 bases at V and 0 bases at J, with 11 bases between. The CDR3 loop is CASSVRPSSYNEQFF. The DNA of the CDR3 is TGTGCCAGCAGTGTACGACCAAGCTCCTACAATGAGCAGTTCTTC.

This clone appeared once. The chain carries TRBV20-1 and TRBJ1-5, with TRBD1 matching over 8 bases. This CDR3 region has 16 residues. Germline CDR1 reads DFQATT; CDR2 reads SNEGSKA (reference sequence). Trimming at V came to 6 bases and at J to 5 bases, leaving 15 bases not matched to a gene. Here the CDR3 DNA reads TGCAGTGCAAGTAGGTTCTGGACAGGGATAGATCAGCCCCAGCATTTT. Residues: CSASRFWTGIDQPQHF.

This chain joins TRBV10-1 and TRBJ2-1; perhaps D is TRBD1 or TRBD2 (5 bases each). Germline lookup yields CDR1 WNHNN and CDR2 SYGVQD (reference sequence). The CDR3 is made up of 11 amino acids. V was cut by 4 bases and J by 9 bases, with 7 bases left in between. The CDR3 loop reads CASSGDGEQFF. The CDR3 nucleotides read TGCGCCAGCAGTGGGGACGGTGAGCAGTTCTTC.

The rearrangement joins TRBV25-1 to TRBJ2-7, with 9 bases matching TRBD1. The CDR3 covers 18 residues. V was pared by 2 bases and J by 3 bases, with 14 bases of the junction left unmatched. CDR1 is MGHDK and CDR2 is SYGVNS in the germline V gene. The CDR3 DNA reads as TGTGCCAGCAGTGAAGCTCGTGGGGCCACAGGGGGCTACTACGAGCAGTACTTC. Protein: CASSEARGATGGYYEQYF.

The V call is TRBV5-1, the J call TRBJ2-5; no clear D gene. CDR1 and CDR2 (germline): SGHRS, YFSETQ. V was pared by 0 bases and J by 2 bases, with 8 bases between. The CDR3 runs 14 residues. The CDR3: CASSLAAAQETQYF. Written as DNA, the CDR3 is TGCGCCAGCAGCTTGGCGGCGGCTCAAGAGACCCAGTACTTC.

This sequence joins TRBV10-3 and TRBJ1-2; D is unclear. The ends were cut back, 6 bases at V and 6 bases at J, with 11 bases in the middle. Germline V CDR1 and CDR2: ENHRY, SYGVKD. This CDR3 region has 12 residues. DNA for the CDR3: TGTGCCATCAGAGGAGGGCTTGATGGCTACACCTTC. The encoded protein is CAIRGGLDGYTF.

V gene TRBV7-3 combines with J gene TRBJ2-3, with 12 bases lining up with TRBD2. CDR1 and CDR2 from the germline V gene are SGHTA and FQGTGA. After removal of 5 bases from V and 4 bases from J, the junction contained 7 bases not matched to a gene. The CDR3 runs 16 residues. For the CDR3, the DNA is TGTGCCAGCAGCCAGACTAGCGGGAGAGGATCAGATACGCAGTATTTT. Its protein product is CASSQTSGRGSDTQYF.

The chain recombines TRBV10-3 with TRBJ1-4; D not resolved. The CDR3 spans 15 residues. Germline V lookup: CDR1 ENHRY, CDR2 SYGVKD. V gave up 0 bases and J gave up 3 bases, with 8 bases separating them. CDR3 sequence: CAISESGRSNEKLFF. The CDR3 nucleotides are TGTGCCATCAGTGAGTCGGGCAGGTCTAATGAAAAACTGTTTTTT.

The chain carries TRBV19 and TRBJ2-3; 8 bases match TRBD2. V was pared by 7 bases and J by 2 bases, with 8 bases of the junction left unmatched. The germline gives CDR1 LNHDA, CDR2 SQIVND (reference sequence). The CDR3 spans 15 residues. The CDR3 is CASTLSGGYTDTQYF. CDR3 bases: TGTGCCAGTACCCTGAGCGGGGGATACACAGATACGCAGTATTTT.

The chain employs TRBV5-6 and TRBJ1-5; TRBD1 aligns across 8 bases. Germline values: CDR1 SGHDT, CDR2 YYEEEE. The CDR3 loop spans 19 amino acids. Unmatched junction bases numbered 15, after V lost 1 base and J lost 3 bases. The DNA for the CDR3 is TGTGCCAGCAGCTTGCCCACTACGGGACAGGAGGGACCCAATCAGCCCCAGCATTTT. The encoded protein is CASSLPTTGQEGPNQPQHF.

The V call is TRBV5-1, the J call TRBJ2-2; tentative D call: TRBD2 (6 bases). CDR1 and CDR2 from the germline V gene are SGHRS and YFSETQ. V lost 3 bases, J lost 4 bases, and 13 bases lay in between. The CDR3 extends over 15 amino acids. CDR3 nucleotides: TGCGCCAGCAGCTGGAGGGACGCCTTCACCGGGGAGCTGTTTTTT. Its protein product is CASSWRDAFTGELFF.

This chain links TRBV4-2 with TRBJ2-7, with 12 positions matching TRBD2. V lost 1 base to trimming and J lost 2 bases; unmatched junction nucleotides: 3. The CDR3 sequence is 16 residues long. Germline V gives CDR1 LGHNA, CDR2 YNFKEQ. The CDR3 here is CASSQARLAGAYEQYF. CDR3 DNA sequence: TGTGCCAGCAGCCAAGCAAGACTAGCGGGGGCCTACGAGCAGTACTTC.

This clone was seen a few times. The chain recombines TRBV11-2 with TRBJ1-1; possibly TRBD1 for D (5 bases). Germline V gene data show CDR1 as SGHAT and CDR2 as FQNNGV. Trimming took off 3 bases at V and 4 bases at J, with 9 bases between the two ends. The CDR3 is 13 residues long. CDR3 coding DNA: TGTGCCAGCAGCTTTGTGCAGGGCACTGAAGCTTTCTTT. Translation: CASSFVQGTEAFF. Using reference TRBV11-2 and TRBJ1-1 for the parts outside the CDR3, the full variable domain is EAGVAQSPRYKIIEKRQSVAFWCNPISGHATLYWYQQILGQGPKLLIQFQNNGVVDDSQLPKDRFSAERLKGVDSTLKIQPAKLEDSAVYLCASSFVQGTEAFFGQGTRLTVV.

The genes are TRBV4-1 and TRBJ2-3; D uncertain. CDR3 length: 13 amino acids. The V end lost 3 bases, the J end lost 2 bases, and 6 bases lay between the germline ends. Germline-derived CDR1 and CDR2 are MGHRA and YSYEKL. CDR3 nucleotides: TGCGCCAGCAGCCAGAACCCCACAGATACGCAGTATTTT. Its protein product is CASSQNPTDTQYF.

This rearrangement joins TRBV9 to TRBJ2-3, with 9 bases that match TRBD2. The trim removed 7 bases at V and 5 bases at J, leaving 11 bases unmatched. CDR1 is SGDLS, CDR2 YYNGEE, per germline. This CDR3 has 15 amino acids. The CDR3 protein is CASSRRGRAGDTQYF. The CDR3 DNA sequence: TGTGCCAGCTCGCGGCGCGGGAGGGCAGGAGATACGCAGTATTTT.